This T cell receptor (beta chain) is from a study of molecular identifiers for immune sequencing clone quantification. A CD8+CD4-CCR7+CD45RA+ gate was used to sort naive CD8 T cells. Whole-study results and caveats: One cell's worth of spiked Jurkat TCR RNA was reportedly detectable among 900,000 to 1,000,000 naive cells.

This CDR3 is built from 13 residues. CDR1 is SGHAT and CDR2 is FQNNGV in the germline V gene. V lost 7 bases to trimming and J lost 3 bases, with 12 bases between them. Comment on this clonotype: The target antigen is unknown.

TCRdb ran MiXCR on the PCR reads and lists one entry per CDR3 protein. Here the sample spans more than 85,000 distinct CDR3 sequences, 36% being singletons. This rearrangement joins TRBV11-2 to TRBJ2-5, with D uncertain. Sequencing was carried out using naive CD8+ T cells from blood, with Jurkat cell RNA spiked in. Subset specified: FACS-sorted CD8+CD4-CCR7+CD45RA+ naive T cells. This TCR came from a human donor in good health. Some libraries in this study had Jurkat cell RNA spiked in. The CDR3 DNA reads as TGTGCCAGCACCGAGGACCGGGAAGAGACCCAGTACTTC. Translating gives CASTEDREETQYF.